Presented here are 11 T cell receptor beta chains from one specimen sequenced in a study of T cells expressing NK-cell markers. TCRdb reworked the 5' RACE reads into one entry per CDR3 protein, no DNA. In total, the table holds a few hundred thousand distinct CDR3 sequences. Sequenced material: blood T cells: a sorted CD56 or NKG2C T cell subset, CD4+ or CD8+ T cells, or bulk PBMC T cells (not recorded which). Source of these receptors: a woman between 50 and 59 years old in good health.

The rearrangement links TRBV5-1 to TRBJ2-4; lacking DNA, the TRBD1 call made by TCRdb goes unchecked. The V gene's germline CDR1 is SGHRS and CDR2 YFSETQ. The CDR3 length is 21 residues. Here the CDR3 reads CASSWGRSTTGTILAKNIQYF. Filled out from reference TRBV5-1 and TRBJ2-4, the complete variable domain reads KAGVTQTPRYLIKTRGQQVTLSCSPISGHRSVSWYQQTPGQGLQFLFEYFSETQRNKGNFPGRFSGRQFSNSRSEMNVSTLELGDSALYLCASSWGRSTTGTILAKNIQYFGAGTRLSVL.

The chain combines TRBV3-1 with TRBJ2-1; TCRdb proposes TRBD1, but this gene call is untestable without DNA. This CDR3 region has 15 residues. Germline V gene sequence: CDR1 LGHDT, CDR2 YNNKEL (reference sequence). CDR3: CASSQVGTLGNEQFF.

The CDR3 is CASSPSRGTRSRNTEAFF. The V and J genes are TRBV5-1 and TRBJ1-1; TCRdb's D call of TRBD1 is untestable without DNA. This CDR3 is 18 amino acids long. Germline V lookup: CDR1 SGHRS, CDR2 YFSETQ.

This chain connects TRBV20-1 to TRBJ2-1; no DNA is available, so the TRBD2 call from TCRdb remains unchecked. From germline, CDR1 is DFQATT and CDR2 SNEGSKA (reference sequence). This CDR3 contains 15 residues. CDR3 protein: CSASRLAGGRNEQFF.

The rearrangement uses TRBV6-1 and TRBJ1-1; the TCRdb D gene call, TRBD1, has no DNA to confirm it. From germline, CDR1 is MNHNS and CDR2 SASEGT. CDR3 size: 13 residues. CDR3 amino acids: CASRGWESTEAFF.

The chain uses TRBV20-1 and TRBJ1-6. Germline-derived CDR1 and CDR2 are DFQATT and SNEGSKA (reference sequence). This CDR3 has 13 residues. CDR3 loop: CSVMGTYNSPLHF.

V gene TRBV30 combines with J gene TRBJ1-3. This CDR3 spans 14 amino acids. Germline values: CDR1 GTSNPN, CDR2 SVGIG (reference sequence). Here the CDR3 reads CAWSVSGPGNTIYF.

The chain is built from TRBV29-1 and TRBJ2-1; without DNA, the TCRdb call of TRBD2 cannot be checked. Germline lookup yields CDR1 SQVTM and CDR2 ANQGSEA. CDR3 length equals 14 residues. This CDR3 reads CSVRTSGRGNEQFF.

The chain has TRBV10-3 and TRBJ1-1. CDR3 length: 13 residues. Germline V lookup: CDR1 ENHRY, CDR2 SYGVKD. The CDR3: CAISITGNTEAFF.

The V gene is TRBV10-3, the J gene TRBJ1-5. There are 14 residues in the CDR3. Germline V gives CDR1 ENHRY, CDR2 SYGVKD. CDR3 protein: CAISESISNQPQHF.

The CDR3 reads CASSFGAGGYEQYF. The rearrangement links TRBV28 to TRBJ2-7; without DNA, the TCRdb call of TRBD2 cannot be checked. CDR1 and CDR2 from the germline V gene are MDHEN and SYDVKM. This CDR3 is 14 amino acids long.